Each of the 23 T cell receptor beta chains below was sequenced from the same sample in a study of T cell responses to AZD1222 COVID-19 vaccine. Assay: immunoSEQ multiplex PCR; the TCRdb copy retains only in-frame clones and omits some. Counted here are some 60,000 clones, roughly 89% occurring once; the ten biggest clones make up roughly 6.1%. The source material was peripheral blood, sampled 28 days after the second AZD1222 dose. These receptor sequences come from an adult who received the AZD1222 COVID-19 vaccine.

V is TRBV9 and J is TRBJ1-1; unclear D gene. CDR1 and CDR2 (germline): SGDLS, YYNGEE. This CDR3 comprises 15 residues. V dropped 0 bases and J dropped 7 bases, with 16 bases sitting between them. The CDR3 DNA reads TGTGCCAGCAGCGTAGCTGAGGGTCACAGTAGTGAAGCTTTCTTT. Translated: CASSVAEGHSSEAFF.

This chain joins TRBV29-1 and TRBJ2-7; 8 bases are shared with TRBD1. V was pared by 5 bases and J by 9 bases, with 15 bases of the junction left unmatched. Germline V gene data show CDR1 as SQVTM and CDR2 as ANQGSEA. The CDR3 has 14 amino acids. This chain's CDR3 is CSVSLTGGSWGQYF. In DNA form, the CDR3 reads TGCAGCGTTTCTCTCACAGGGGGTTCATGGGGGCAGTACTTC.

This chain joins TRBV6-5 and TRBJ2-7; D possibly corresponds to TRBD2 (6 bases). Trimming cost V 6 bases and J 0 bases, with 12 bases left between them. This CDR3 is built from 14 residues. The V gene's germline CDR1 is MNHEY and CDR2 SVGAGI. The CDR3 sequence is CASRPAGSSYEQYF. The CDR3 coding sequence is TGTGCCAGCAGGCCCGCCGGGAGCTCCTACGAGCAGTACTTC.

The V call is TRBV5-4, the J call TRBJ1-1; D gene uncertain. V lost 2 bases and J 11 bases, leaving 16 bases between the germline ends. The CDR3 consists of 13 residues. Germline V gene data show CDR1 as SGHNT and CDR2 as YYREEE (reference sequence). The CDR3: CASSFNRRKEAFF. In DNA, the CDR3 is TGTGCCAGCAGCTTTAATCGGAGGAAAGAGGCTTTCTTT.

V usage is TRBV5-1 and J usage is TRBJ2-2; D is unresolved. Trimming cost V 0 bases and J 4 bases, with 10 bases left between them. This CDR3 comprises 15 residues. Germline V gene lookup returns CDR1 SGHRS and CDR2 YFSETQ. The CDR3 sequence is CASSLDSMGTGELFF. CDR3 coding DNA: TGCGCCAGCAGCTTGGACTCAATGGGCACCGGGGAGCTGTTTTTT.

The J gene is TRBJ2-7, the V gene TRBV5-4; 13 positions agree with TRBD2. CDR1 and CDR2 (germline): SGHNT, YYREEE (reference sequence). The CDR3 covers 18 residues. J was trimmed by 0 bases and V by 1 base; bases with no gene match: 7. CDR3: CASSLRLAGGSVSYEQYF. The CDR3 bases are TGTGCCAGCAGCTTGAGACTAGCGGGAGGTTCCGTCTCCTACGAGCAGTACTTC. Complete variable domain (other parts from reference TRBV5-4 and TRBJ2-7): ETGVTQSPTHLIKTRGQQVTLRCSSQSGHNTVSWYQQALGQGPQFIFQYYREEENGRGNFPPRFSGLQFPNYSSELNVNALELDDSALYLCASSLRLAGGSVSYEQYFGPGTRLTVT.

CDR3 sequence: CASRMTGGSETQYF. The CDR3 nucleotides are TGTGCCAGCAGGATGACAGGGGGCTCGGAGACCCAGTACTTC. The chain uses TRBV6-5 and TRBJ2-5; 10 nucleotides agree with TRBD1. Germline assignment: CDR1 MNHEY and CDR2 SVGAGI. V lost 6 bases and J lost 5; bases outside the gene matches: 6. This CDR3 spans 14 amino acids.

V and J are TRBV6-1 and TRBJ2-7; a possible D gene is TRBD2 (5 bases). The CDR3 runs to 13 residues. Deletions cut 2 bases from V and 0 bases from J, with 5 bases between. Germline V gene data show CDR1 as MNHNS and CDR2 as SASEGT. DNA for the CDR3: TGTGCCAGCAGTGAACTAGCCTCCTACGAGCAGTACTTC. This translates into CASSELASYEQYF.

The chain has TRBV12-5 and TRBJ1-1; unclear D gene. CDR1 and CDR2 (germline): LGHNT, FRNRAP. The germline V and J ends were trimmed by 8 bases and 0 bases, with 16 bases remaining between them. CDR3 length equals 15 residues. CDR3: CASQPGRTLNTEAFF. Written as DNA, the CDR3 is TGTGCTAGTCAACCTGGGAGGACGTTGAACACTGAAGCTTTCTTT.

The V call is TRBV5-4, the J call TRBJ1-4, with D maybe TRBD1 (6 bases). Germline V gene lookup returns CDR1 SGHNT and CDR2 YYREEE (reference sequence). V lost 4 bases and J lost 7, with 20 bases in between. This CDR3 has 16 residues. CDR3 in DNA: TGTGCCAGCAGCGTACGACGACAGGATTTGGGTGAAAAACTGTTTTTT. Protein product: CASSVRRQDLGEKLFF. The full variable domain, rest sourced from reference TRBV5-4 and TRBJ1-4, is ETGVTQSPTHLIKTRGQQVTLRCSSQSGHNTVSWYQQALGQGPQFIFQYYREEENGRGNFPPRFSGLQFPNYSSELNVNALELDDSALYLCASSVRRQDLGEKLFFGSGTQLSVL.

J is TRBJ2-7 and V is TRBV3-1 (or the pseudogene TRBV3-2); D is perhaps TRBD2 (6 bases). Germline loops: CDR1 LGHDT, CDR2 YNNKEL (reference sequence). V was trimmed by 1 base and J by 2 bases, leaving 12 bases between them. This CDR3 region has 15 residues. CDR3 sequence: CASSQAGTGPYEQYF. The CDR3 DNA follows: TGTGCCAGCAGCCAAGCCGGGACTGGCCCCTACGAGCAGTACTTC.

The rearrangement links TRBV18 to TRBJ2-4; 8 bases are shared with TRBD1. From germline, CDR1 is KGHSH and CDR2 LQKENI. J lost 7 bases, V lost 3 bases, and 2 bases had no gene match. CDR3 length: 13 residues. CDR3 in amino acids: CASSPTGENIQYF. The CDR3 DNA reads as TGTGCCAGCTCACCGACAGGGGAGAACATTCAGTACTTC.

The gene calls are TRBV14 and TRBJ2-1; D gene unclear. The ends were cut back, 2 bases at V and 11 bases at J, with 13 bases in the middle. Germline values: CDR1 SGHDN, CDR2 FVKESK. CDR3 length equals 13 residues. In nucleotides, the CDR3 is TGTGCCAGCAGCCAAAACTCCGGACCACAGCAGTTCTTC. It specifies CASSQNSGPQQFF.

V and J are TRBV19 and TRBJ2-3; TRBD1 aligns across 9 bases. CDR3 length: 15 amino acids. Unmatched junction bases numbered 8, after V lost 7 bases and J lost 3 bases. Germline loops: CDR1 LNHDA, CDR2 SQIVND (reference sequence). CDR3 bases: TGTGCCAGTACCGTGGGGACAGGGCCGACAGATACGCAGTATTTT. The encoded protein is CASTVGTGPTDTQYF.

The chain employs TRBV6-5 and TRBJ1-5; 8 bases fit TRBD1. The CDR3 is made up of 15 amino acids. With 6 bases clipped from V and 5 bases from J, the junction kept 9 bases outside the gene matches. Germline V lookup: CDR1 MNHEY, CDR2 SVGAGI. CDR3 sequence: CASRGGTGAHQPQHF. CDR3 DNA: TGTGCCAGCAGGGGCGGGACAGGTGCTCATCAGCCCCAGCATTTT.

The V gene is TRBV14, the J gene TRBJ1-2; 7 positions agree with TRBD1. This CDR3 contains 16 residues. The J segment lost 4 bases and the V segment lost 0 bases, leaving 8 bases of the junction unmatched. Germline V CDR1 and CDR2: SGHDN, FVKESK. The CDR3 bases are TGTGCCAGCAGCCAAGATGGAGGGGGCCGATTCTATGGCTACACCTTC. It translates to CASSQDGGGRFYGYTF.

This clone came up once. The chain carries TRBV20-1 and TRBJ2-1, with no clear D. Trimming took off 4 bases at V and 8 bases at J, with 9 bases between the two ends. Germline lookup yields CDR1 DFQATT and CDR2 SNEGSKA (reference sequence). The CDR3 is made up of 11 amino acids. The CDR3 coding sequence is TGCAGTGCTACGGATGCCCATGAGCAGTTCTTC. This translates into CSATDAHEQFF.

This chain uses TRBV5-1 with TRBJ2-7, with D perhaps assigned TRBD1 or TRBD2 (5 bases each). V was clipped by 7 bases and J by 2 bases, with 13 bases between them. The CDR3 runs 13 residues. Germline CDR1 is SGHRS and CDR2 is YFSETQ. This chain's CDR3 is CASGRDGAYEQYF. The CDR3 DNA sequence: TGCGCCAGCGGCCGGGACGGAGCCTACGAGCAGTACTTC.

The CDR3 protein is CASLRGQDTQYF. The DNA for the CDR3 is TGTGCCAGCCTACGCGGCCAGGATACGCAGTATTTT. V is TRBV28 and J is TRBJ2-3; no reliable D call. CDR1 and CDR2 (germline): MDHEN, SYDVKM. V lost 8 bases, J lost 6 bases, and 12 bases lay in between. The CDR3 is 12 residues long.

This chain uses TRBV19 with TRBJ2-1; D call uncertain. The CDR3 covers 14 residues. Germline CDR1 is LNHDA and CDR2 is SQIVND (reference sequence). V was trimmed by 5 bases and J by 7 bases, leaving 15 bases between them. CDR3 sequence reads: CASSYIPLGNEQFF. CDR3 in DNA: TGTGCCAGTAGTTATATCCCCCTGGGGAATGAGCAGTTCTTC.

This clone is a singleton in its sample. CDR3 sequence: CASSLGLAGEGEQYF. The CDR3 bases are TGTGCCAGCAGCTTGGGCCTAGCGGGAGAGGGCGAGCAGTACTTC. The rearrangement uses TRBV11-3 and TRBJ2-7, with TRBD2 matching over 10 bases. Trimming removed 3 bases from V and 6 bases from J; junction bases left unmatched: 8. The CDR3 is 15 residues long. Germline V gene data show CDR1 as SGHNT and CDR2 as YENEEA.

The chain joins TRBV2 to TRBJ1-1; 8 bases line up with TRBD1. V was clipped by 6 bases and J by 5 bases; unmatched bases: 5. In germline, CDR1 is SNHLY, CDR2 FYNNEI. This CDR3 has 13 amino acids. The CDR3 DNA reads TGTGCCAGCAGGGACAGGGCAGGAACTGAAGCTTTCTTT. It is translated as CASRDRAGTEAFF. Using reference TRBV2 and TRBJ1-1 for the parts outside the CDR3, the full variable domain is EPEVTQTPSHQVTQMGQEVILRCVPISNHLYFYWYRQILGQKVEFLVSFYNNEISEKSEIFDDQFSVERPDGSNFTLKIRSTKLEDSAMYFCASRDRAGTEAFFGQGTRLTVV.

This chain uses TRBV6-2 or TRBV6-3 with TRBJ2-7; 12 nucleotides agree with TRBD2. V shed 4 bases, J shed 0 bases, and the junction held 4 bases outside the gene matches. The CDR3 consists of 16 residues. CDR1 is MNHEY and CDR2 is SVGEGT in the germline V gene. The CDR3 loop reads CASSSGLAGNSYEQYF. CDR3 coding DNA: TGTGCCAGCAGTTCAGGACTAGCGGGGAACTCCTACGAGCAGTACTTC.